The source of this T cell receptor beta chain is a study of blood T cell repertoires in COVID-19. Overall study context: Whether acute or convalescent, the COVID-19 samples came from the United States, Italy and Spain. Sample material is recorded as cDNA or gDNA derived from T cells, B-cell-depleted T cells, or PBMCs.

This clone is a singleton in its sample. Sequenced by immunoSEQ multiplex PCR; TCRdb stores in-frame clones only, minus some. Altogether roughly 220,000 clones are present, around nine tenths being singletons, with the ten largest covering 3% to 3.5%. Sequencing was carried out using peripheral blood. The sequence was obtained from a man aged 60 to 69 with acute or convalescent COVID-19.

CDR3 sequence: CASSLSRVGFETQYF. For the CDR3, the DNA is TGTGCCAGCAGTTTAAGTCGGGTGGGTTTCGAGACCCAGTACTTC. The chain uses TRBV27 and TRBJ2-5, with D unresolved. The germline V and J ends were trimmed by 2 bases and 5 bases, with 15 bases remaining between them. Looked up from germline, CDR1 is MNHEY and CDR2 is SMNVEV (reference sequence). The CDR3 consists of 15 residues.